This T cell receptor beta chain was documented in a study of shared clonotypes between healthy human individuals. TCRdb's table, derived via immunoSEQ multiplex PCR, lists solely in-frame clones and lacks some. The sample records millions of clones, just over 90% being singletons. As concerns this clone: Its antigen is currently unknown.

The CDR3 spans 11 residues. Germline V gene data show CDR1 as DFQATT and CDR2 as SNEGSKA (reference sequence). The V and J ends lost 7 bases and 3 bases respectively, with 9 bases between them. Study-wide points: With several donors compared, 4% to 5% of naive CD4 clonotypes were shared.

The receptor's source is a man aged 18 to 30 in good health. Some clones in this sample may be carry-over from other donors' samples. Sequencing was carried out using naive CD4+ T cells from PBMCs. Documented subset: CD45RA+ positively selected. This chain links TRBV20-1 with TRBJ1-2; no clear D. CDR3 region: CSGTRDYGYTF. The CDR3 DNA reads TGCAGTGGCACCCGGGACTATGGCTACACCTTC.